A selection of T cell receptor beta chains follows, all from one sample in a study of blood T cell repertoires in COVID-19. Sequenced by immunoSEQ multiplex PCR; TCRdb stores in-frame clones only, minus some. There are around 42,000 clones in the sample; 60% to 80% occur only once, and 30% to 35% lies in the top ten. The sequencing input was peripheral blood. These receptors all stem from a woman older than 75 with acute or convalescent COVID-19. Both conserved end residues are part of each CDR3. D genes are given only for firm matches. Some rows have no size entry. The others give once, few or many, or a class for an expanded clone.

TRBV27	TRBJ1-2	-	-	CASSHQPRGGYTF	TGTGCCAGCAGTCACCAACCCAGGGGTGGCTACACCTTC
TRBV6-2/TRBV6-3	TRBJ2-1	-	TRBD2	CASSYGLAGYSEQFF	TGTGCCAGCAGTTACGGACTAGCGGGTTACAGTGAGCAGTTCTTC
TRBV5-4	TRBJ1-6	-	-	CASSSGLGLKDNSPLHF	TGTGCCAGCAGCTCAGGACTCGGACTAAAGGATAATTCACCCCTCCACTTT
TRBV18	TRBJ1-5	-	-	CASSPGGTSGNQPQHF	TGTGCCAGCTCACCCGGAGGCACCTCGGGCAATCAGCCCCAGCATTTT
TRBV14	TRBJ1-1	-	-	CASSQDVAVAFF	TGTGCCAGCAGCCAAGACGTGGCGGTAGCTTTCTTT
TRBV30	TRBJ2-7	-	TRBD2	CAWRGPGAGEGYEQYF	TGTGCCTGGAGAGGGCCTGGAGCGGGAGAGGGGTACGAGCAGTACTTC
TRBV7-3	TRBJ1-3	-	TRBD1	CASRGQGGNTIYF	TGTGCCAGCAGGGGACAGGGAGGAAACACCATATATTTT
TRBV19	TRBJ2-3	-	-	CASSNLAGDTQYF	TGTGCCAGTAGTAACCTCGCGGGAGATACGCAGTATTTT
TRBV9	TRBJ2-2	-	-	CASSARGENTGELFF	TGTGCCAGCAGCGCCCGGGGAGAAAACACCGGGGAGCTGTTTTTT
TRBV10-3	TRBJ1-2	-	-	CAISESRGLGGYGYTF	TGTGCCATCAGTGAGTCTCGAGGCCTCGGGGGTTATGGCTACACCTTC
TRBV20-1	TRBJ2-5	-	-	CSAGLGETQYF	TGCAGTGCTGGACTGGGAGAGACCCAGTACTTC
TRBV5-6	TRBJ1-1	few	TRBD1	CASSLRQGNTEAFF	TGTGCCAGCAGCTTGCGACAGGGGAACACTGAAGCTTTCTTT
TRBV7-2	TRBJ1-5	-	TRBD1	CASSSRGGNQPQHF	TGTGCCAGCAGCTCCAGGGGGGGCAATCAGCCCCAGCATTTT
TRBV27	TRBJ1-1	-	-	CASSFQGATEAFF	TGTGCCAGCAGTTTTCAGGGTGCCACTGAAGCTTTCTTT
TRBV7-2	TRBJ2-7	-	-	CASSDGQPYEQYF	TGTGCCAGCAGCGATGGACAGCCCTACGAGCAGTACTTC
TRBV5-6	TRBJ2-3	-	-	CASSLSSTDTQYF	TGTGCCAGCAGCCTCTCTAGCACAGATACGCAGTATTTT
TRBV9	TRBJ1-2	-	TRBD1	CASSPGQDVHGYTF	TGTGCCAGCAGCCCCGGACAGGACGTCCATGGCTACACCTTC
TRBV10-3	TRBJ2-5	-	-	CAISGSTSETQYF	TGTGCCATCAGTGGTTCTACCTCGGAGACCCAGTACTTC
TRBV5-1	TRBJ2-3	-	-	CASSLPSSTAAGRSGTDTQYF	TGCGCCAGCAGCTTGCCCAGCTCTACCGCTGCCGGTCGCAGCGGCACAGATACGCAGTATTTT
TRBV10-3	TRBJ2-3	medium-sized	-	CATAQRASTDTQYF	TGTGCCACCGCTCAGCGGGCTAGCACAGATACGCAGTATTTT
TRBV7-6	TRBJ2-1	once	TRBD2	CASSTGLAGHNEQFF	TGTGCCAGCAGCACAGGACTAGCGGGTCACAATGAGCAGTTCTTC
TRBV6-5	TRBJ1-1	-	TRBD1	CASSYLRGRRTEAFF	TGTGCCAGCAGTTACCTGAGGGGGCGGCGGACTGAAGCTTTCTTT
TRBV6-6	TRBJ2-1	-	TRBD2	CASSPRLAGVGEQFF	TGTGCCAGCAGTCCAAGACTAGCGGGAGTGGGAGAGCAGTTCTTC
TRBV7-9	TRBJ2-1	-	-	CASSGGGEQFF	TGTGCCAGCAGCGGGGGCGGTGAGCAGTTCTTC
TRBV7-7	TRBJ2-1	-	TRBD2	CASPLRASGEWGIYNEQFF	TGTGCCAGCCCGCTGAGGGCTAGCGGGGAGTGGGGTATATACAATGAGCAGTTCTTC
TRBV11-2	TRBJ2-7	-	TRBD2	CASSLSTSGRAEQYF	TGTGCCAGCAGCCTCTCGACTAGCGGGAGGGCCGAGCAGTACTTC
TRBV11-1	TRBJ2-2	-	TRBD1	CASSLVGTANTGELFF	TGTGCCAGCAGCTTAGTTGGGACAGCGAACACCGGGGAGCTGTTTTTT
TRBV7-2	TRBJ2-7	-	TRBD2	CASSLLLVPAGVSYEQYF	TGTGCCAGCAGCTTATTGCTCGTGCCAGCGGGAGTCTCCTACGAGCAGTACTTC
TRBV5-1	TRBJ1-1	-	-	CASSLEGLTNTEAFF	TGCGCCAGCAGCTTGGAGGGACTTACGAACACTGAAGCTTTCTTT
TRBV14	TRBJ2-1	-	TRBD1	CASSHLNRGEDEQFF	TGTGCCAGCAGCCACTTAAACAGGGGAGAGGATGAGCAGTTCTTC
TRBV3-1/TRBV3-2	TRBJ1-2	-	TRBD1	CASSQTGQGDGYTF	TGTGCCAGCAGCCAAACGGGACAGGGAGATGGCTACACCTTC
TRBV9	TRBJ1-2	few	TRBD1	CASSAGQGFSYGYTF	TGTGCCAGCAGCGCGGGACAGGGTTTTAGCTATGGCTACACCTTC
TRBV11-2	TRBJ1-1	-	TRBD1	CASSRGQGGTRTEAFF	TGTGCCAGCAGCCGAGGACAGGGAGGGACAAGGACTGAAGCTTTCTTT
TRBV7-8	TRBJ2-2	-	TRBD1	CASSLGAGTGGRELFF	TGTGCCAGCAGCTTAGGTGCCGGGACAGGGGGCCGGGAGCTGTTTTTT
TRBV30	TRBJ2-1	-	TRBD2	CACPDAGAYNEQFF	TGTGCCTGCCCCGACGCGGGAGCATACAATGAGCAGTTCTTC
TRBV6-1	TRBJ2-1	once	TRBD2	CASSVRPGLAYNEQFF	TGTGCCAGCAGTGTGAGGCCGGGACTAGCGTACAATGAGCAGTTCTTC
TRBV10-2	TRBJ1-1	once	-	CASSEGGGNTEAFF	TGCGCCAGCAGTGAAGGAGGAGGGAACACTGAAGCTTTCTTT
TRBV18	TRBJ1-1	-	TRBD1	CASSQTGINAEAFF	TGTGCCAGCTCGCAGACAGGGATCAACGCTGAAGCTTTCTTT
TRBV4-3	TRBJ1-2	-	-	CASSQDLGAPRGGYTF	TGCGCCAGCAGCCAAGATCTTGGGGCTCCGAGGGGGGGCTACACCTTC
TRBV9	TRBJ2-5	-	TRBD2	CASSVVLAGQETQYF	TGTGCCAGCAGCGTAGTTCTAGCGGGACAAGAGACCCAGTACTTC
TRBV5-1	TRBJ2-3	-	TRBD2	CASSLRGLAADTQYF	TGCGCCAGCAGCTTGAGGGGACTAGCGGCCGATACGCAGTATTTT
TRBV11-2	TRBJ2-3	-	-	CASTPRERDHTQYF	TGTGCCAGCACCCCCCGGGAGAGGGATCATACGCAGTATTTT
TRBV27	TRBJ1-2	once	-	CASSPRTANYGYTF	TGTGCCAGCAGTCCCCGGACAGCTAACTATGGCTACACCTTC
TRBV27	TRBJ1-1	few	-	CASSLWSETEAFF	TGTGCCAGCAGTTTATGGTCTGAGACTGAAGCTTTCTTT
TRBV6-6	TRBJ1-4	-	-	CASSRQTTNEKLFF	TGTGCCAGCAGCCGACAGACAACTAATGAAAAACTGTTTTTT
TRBV11-2	TRBJ2-7	-	TRBD2	CASSSGGLAGLYEQYF	TGTGCCAGCAGCTCCGGGGGGCTAGCGGGTCTCTACGAGCAGTACTTC
TRBV10-3	TRBJ2-6	-	TRBD1	CAITRTGRNSGANVLTF	TGTGCCATCACGAGGACAGGCCGGAACTCTGGGGCCAACGTCCTGACTTTC
TRBV11-2	TRBJ2-1	-	TRBD2	CASSFSGRMDEQFF	TGTGCCAGCAGCTTTAGCGGGAGAATGGATGAGCAGTTCTTC
TRBV5-5	TRBJ1-4	few	TRBD1	CASSIVTAGGEKLFF	TGTGCCAGCAGCATCGTTACCGCAGGGGGGGAAAAACTGTTTTTT
TRBV5-8	TRBJ2-4	-	TRBD1	CASSFHGTGFAAKNIQYF	TGTGCCAGCAGCTTTCACGGGACAGGGTTTGCGGCCAAAAACATTCAGTACTTC
TRBV5-1	TRBJ2-1	-	-	CASTLLARAGHEQFF	TGCGCCAGCACTCTGCTAGCAAGGGCAGGCCATGAGCAGTTCTTC
TRBV5-1	TRBJ1-2	-	-	CASSLLTGNYGYTF	TGCGCCAGCAGCTTGCTCACGGGTAACTATGGCTACACCTTC
TRBV7-2	TRBJ2-1	-	-	CASSSGQTPDEQFF	TGTGCCAGCAGCTCTGGGCAGACCCCCGACGAGCAGTTCTTC